This T cell receptor beta chain stems from a study of blood T cell repertoires in COVID-19. Turning to the study itself: The study drew acute and convalescent COVID-19 samples from the United States, Italy and Spain. In each case, the material was cDNA or gDNA derived from T cells, B-cell-depleted T cells, or PBMCs.

This CDR3 contains 15 residues. Trimming took off 7 bases at V and 6 bases at J, with 16 bases between the two ends. Germline V CDR1 and CDR2: SGHTA, FQGNSA. Data came from immunoSEQ multiplex PCR; TCRdb stores just in-frame clones and leaves some out. The sample has about 440,000 clones; 87% are singletons. In assigning cohorts, the study relied on participant-reported clinical history. The J gene is TRBJ1-6, the V gene TRBV7-2; D gene uncertain. Sequencing used PBMCs or T cells enriched from blood (not recorded which). The sequence came from a woman between 18 and 29 years old with acute COVID-19. The CDR3 region has the DNA TGTGCCAGCACTCCCGATTGGGCCATTAATTCACCCCTCCACTTT. Translating gives CASTPDWAINSPLHF. Based on the CDR3 plus reference TRBV7-2 and TRBJ1-6, the full variable domain is GAGVSQSPSNKVTEKGKDVELRCDPISGHTALYWYRQSLGQGLEFLIYFQGNSAPDKSGLPSDRFSAERTGGSVSTLTIQRTQQEDSAVYLCASTPDWAINSPLHFGNGTRLTVT.